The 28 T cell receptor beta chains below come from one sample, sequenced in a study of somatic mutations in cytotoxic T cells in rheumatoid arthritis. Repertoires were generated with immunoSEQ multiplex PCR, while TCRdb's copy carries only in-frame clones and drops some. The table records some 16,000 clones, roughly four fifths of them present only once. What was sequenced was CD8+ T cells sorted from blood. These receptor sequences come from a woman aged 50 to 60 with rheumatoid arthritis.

The CDR3 protein is CASDQDTQYF. CDR3 coding DNA: TGTGCCAGCGACCAGGATACGCAGTATTTT. This chain uses TRBV2 with TRBJ2-3; D ambiguous. This CDR3 contains 10 residues. The germline CDR1 and CDR2 sequences are SNHLY and FYNNEI. The V end was cut by 8 bases, the J end by 6 bases, with 6 bases between. Looking up the rest from reference TRBV2 and TRBJ2-3 gives the full variable domain: EPEVTQTPSHQVTQMGQEVILRCVPISNHLYFYWYRQILGQKVEFLVSFYNNEISEKSEIFDDQFSVERPDGSNFTLKIRSTKLEDSAMYFCASDQDTQYFGPGTRLTVL.

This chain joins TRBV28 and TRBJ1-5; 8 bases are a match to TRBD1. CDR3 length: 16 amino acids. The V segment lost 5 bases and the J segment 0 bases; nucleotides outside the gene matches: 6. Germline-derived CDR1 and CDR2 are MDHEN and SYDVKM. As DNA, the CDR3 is TGTGCCAGCAGTCCGACAGGGGCGAGTAGCAATCAGCCCCAGCATTTT. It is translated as CASSPTGASSNQPQHF. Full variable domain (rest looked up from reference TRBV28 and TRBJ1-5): DVKVTQSSRYLVKRTGEKVFLECVQDMDHENMFWYRQDPGLGLRLIYFSYDVKMKEKGDIPEGYSVSREKKERFSLILESASTNQTSMYLCASSPTGASSNQPQHFGDGTRLSIL.

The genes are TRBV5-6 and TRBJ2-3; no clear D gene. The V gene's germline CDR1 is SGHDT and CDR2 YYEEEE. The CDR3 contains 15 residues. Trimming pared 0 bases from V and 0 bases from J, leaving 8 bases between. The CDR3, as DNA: TGTGCCAGCAGCTTGGGAAGTTCTAGCACAGATACGCAGTATTTT. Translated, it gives CASSLGSSSTDTQYF.

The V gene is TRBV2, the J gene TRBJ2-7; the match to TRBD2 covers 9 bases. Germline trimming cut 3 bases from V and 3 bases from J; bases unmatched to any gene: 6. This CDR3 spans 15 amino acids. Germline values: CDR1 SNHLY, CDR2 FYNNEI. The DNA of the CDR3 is TGTGCCAGCAGTGACACTAGCGGGCTCTACTACGAGCAGTACTTC. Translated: CASSDTSGLYYEQYF.

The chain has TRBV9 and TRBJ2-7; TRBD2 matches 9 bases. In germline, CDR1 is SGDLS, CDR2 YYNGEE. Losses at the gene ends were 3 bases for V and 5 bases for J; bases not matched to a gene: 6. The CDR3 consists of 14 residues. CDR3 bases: TGTGCCAGCAGCGCCGGGACTAGCTACGACGAGCAGTACTTC. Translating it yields CASSAGTSYDEQYF. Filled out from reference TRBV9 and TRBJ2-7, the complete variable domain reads DSGVTQTPKHLITATGQRVTLRCSPRSGDLSVYWYQQSLDQGLQFLIQYYNGEERAKGNILERFSAQQFPDLHSELNLSSLELGDSALYFCASSAGTSYDEQYFGPGTRLTVT.

CDR3 DNA: TGTGCCAGCAGCGCCAGGGGAGGCGGAGGCACAGATACGCAGTATTTT. Protein product: CASSARGGGGTDTQYF. V usage is TRBV9 and J usage is TRBJ2-3; D possibly uses TRBD1 or TRBD2 (6 bases each). The V end lost 3 bases, the J end lost 1 base, and 15 bases lay between the germline ends. This CDR3 region has 16 residues. Germline V gene sequence: CDR1 SGDLS, CDR2 YYNGEE.

CDR3 nucleotides: TGTGCCAGCAGCGTGGGACTAGCGGGGGGTGAGACCCAGTACTTC. This gives the protein CASSVGLAGGETQYF. J is TRBJ2-5 and V is TRBV11-2, with 15 bases identical to TRBD2. Looked up from germline, CDR1 is SGHAT and CDR2 is FQNNGV. J was trimmed by 5 bases and V by 5 bases; bases with no gene match: 3. The CDR3 totals 15 residues.

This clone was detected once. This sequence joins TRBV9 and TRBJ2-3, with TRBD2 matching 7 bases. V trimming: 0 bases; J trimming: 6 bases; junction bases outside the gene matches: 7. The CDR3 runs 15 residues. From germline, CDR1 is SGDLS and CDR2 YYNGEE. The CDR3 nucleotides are TGTGCCAGCAGCGTAGAGGCGGGAGCCTGGGATACGCAGTATTTT. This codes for CASSVEAGAWDTQYF.

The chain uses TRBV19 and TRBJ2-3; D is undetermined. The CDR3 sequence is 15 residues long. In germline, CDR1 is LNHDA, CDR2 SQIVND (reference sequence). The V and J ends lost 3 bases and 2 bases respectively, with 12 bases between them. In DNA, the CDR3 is TGTGCCAGTAGTATCGGTCAGATAGACACAGATACGCAGTATTTT. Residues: CASSIGQIDTDTQYF.

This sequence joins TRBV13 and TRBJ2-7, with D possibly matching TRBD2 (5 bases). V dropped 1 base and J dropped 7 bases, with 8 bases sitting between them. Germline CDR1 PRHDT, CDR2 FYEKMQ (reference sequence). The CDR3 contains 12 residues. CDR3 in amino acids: CASSLVWEEQYF. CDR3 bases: TGTGCCAGCAGCTTAGTCTGGGAGGAGCAGTACTTC.

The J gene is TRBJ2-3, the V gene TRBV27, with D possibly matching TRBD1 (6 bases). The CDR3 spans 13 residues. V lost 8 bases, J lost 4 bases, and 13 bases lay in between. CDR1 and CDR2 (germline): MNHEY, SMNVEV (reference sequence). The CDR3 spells CASSTQGSDTQYF. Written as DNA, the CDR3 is TGTGCCAGCTCAACTCAGGGGTCAGATACGCAGTATTTT.

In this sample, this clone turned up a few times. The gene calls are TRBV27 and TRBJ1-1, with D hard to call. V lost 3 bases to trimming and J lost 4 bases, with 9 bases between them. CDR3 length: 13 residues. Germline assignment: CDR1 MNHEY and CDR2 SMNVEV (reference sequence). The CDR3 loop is CASSFGLSTEAFF. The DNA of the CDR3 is TGTGCCAGCAGTTTTGGCCTTTCCACTGAAGCTTTCTTT.

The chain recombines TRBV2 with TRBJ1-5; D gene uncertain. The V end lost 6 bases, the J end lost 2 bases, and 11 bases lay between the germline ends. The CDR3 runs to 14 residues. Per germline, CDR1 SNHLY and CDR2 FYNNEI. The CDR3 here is CASRNKGGNQPQHF. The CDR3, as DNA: TGTGCCAGCAGGAACAAGGGAGGCAATCAGCCCCAGCATTTT.

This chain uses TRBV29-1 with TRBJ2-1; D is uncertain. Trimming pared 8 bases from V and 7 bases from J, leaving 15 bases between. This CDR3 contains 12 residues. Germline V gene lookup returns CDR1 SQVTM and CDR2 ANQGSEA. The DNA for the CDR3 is TGCAGCTTCCGAAGACGCACGAATGAGCAGTTCTTC. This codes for CSFRRRTNEQFF.

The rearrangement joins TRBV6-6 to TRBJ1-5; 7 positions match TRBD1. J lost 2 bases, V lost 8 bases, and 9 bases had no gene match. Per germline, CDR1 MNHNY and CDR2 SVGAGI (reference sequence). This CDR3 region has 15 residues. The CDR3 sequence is CASSTGREGNQPQHF. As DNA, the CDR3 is TGTGCCAGCTCGACAGGGCGGGAAGGCAATCAGCCCCAGCATTTT.

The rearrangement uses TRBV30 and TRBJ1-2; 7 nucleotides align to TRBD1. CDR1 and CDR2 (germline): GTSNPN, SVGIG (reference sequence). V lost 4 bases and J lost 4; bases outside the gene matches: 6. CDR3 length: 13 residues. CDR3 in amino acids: CAWISTGVYGYTF. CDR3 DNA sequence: TGTGCCTGGATTTCCACAGGGGTCTATGGCTACACCTTC. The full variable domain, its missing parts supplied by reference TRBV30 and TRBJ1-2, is SQTIHQWPATLVQPVGSPLSLECTVEGTSNPNLYWYRQAAGRGLQLLFYSVGIGQISSEVPQNLSASRPQDRQFILSSKKLLLSDSGFYLCAWISTGVYGYTFGSGTRLTVV.

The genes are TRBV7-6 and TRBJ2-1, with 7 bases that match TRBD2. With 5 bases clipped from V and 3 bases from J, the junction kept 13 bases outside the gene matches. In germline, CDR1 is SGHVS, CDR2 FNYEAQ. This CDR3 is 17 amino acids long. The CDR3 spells CASSISTPGGIYNEQFF. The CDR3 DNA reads TGTGCCAGCAGCATATCAACCCCGGGGGGTATCTACAATGAGCAGTTCTTC.

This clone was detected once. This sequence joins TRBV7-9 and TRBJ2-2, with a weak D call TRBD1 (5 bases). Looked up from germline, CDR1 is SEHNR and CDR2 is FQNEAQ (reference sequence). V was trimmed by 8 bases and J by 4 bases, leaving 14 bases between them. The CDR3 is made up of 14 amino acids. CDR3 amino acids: CASDSGSGTGELFF. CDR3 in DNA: TGTGCCAGCGACTCAGGGTCGGGCACCGGGGAGCTGTTTTTT. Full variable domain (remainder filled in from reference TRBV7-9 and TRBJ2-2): DTGVSQNPRHKITKRGQNVTFRCDPISEHNRLYWYRQTLGQGPEFLTYFQNEAQLEKSRLLSDRFSAERPKGSFSTLEIQRTEQGDSAMYLCASDSGSGTGELFFGEGSRLTVL.

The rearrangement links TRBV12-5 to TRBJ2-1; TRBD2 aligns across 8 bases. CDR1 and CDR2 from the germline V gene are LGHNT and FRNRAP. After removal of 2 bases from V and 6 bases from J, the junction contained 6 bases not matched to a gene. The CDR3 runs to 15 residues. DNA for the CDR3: TGTGCTAGTGGTTTGATCGGGGGGGCTCGCAATGAGCAGTTCTTC. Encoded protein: CASGLIGGARNEQFF.

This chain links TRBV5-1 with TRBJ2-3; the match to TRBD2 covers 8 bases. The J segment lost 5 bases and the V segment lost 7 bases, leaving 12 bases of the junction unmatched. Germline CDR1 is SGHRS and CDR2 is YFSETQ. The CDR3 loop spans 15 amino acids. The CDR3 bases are TGCGCCAGCCGGCTCAGGCTAGCGGGTGGAGATACGCAGTATTTT. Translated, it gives CASRLRLAGGDTQYF.

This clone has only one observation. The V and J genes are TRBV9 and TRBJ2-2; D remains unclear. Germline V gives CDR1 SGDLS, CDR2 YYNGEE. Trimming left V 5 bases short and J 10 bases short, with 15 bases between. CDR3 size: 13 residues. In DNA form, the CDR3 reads TGTGCCAGCAGTATTACGGACCGGACGGAGCTGTTTTTT. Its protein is CASSITDRTELFF.

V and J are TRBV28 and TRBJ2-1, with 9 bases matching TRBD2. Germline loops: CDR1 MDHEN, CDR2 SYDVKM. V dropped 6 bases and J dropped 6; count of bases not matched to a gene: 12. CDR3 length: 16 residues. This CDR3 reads CASSPIGTSRRNEQFF. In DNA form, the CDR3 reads TGTGCCAGCAGCCCGATAGGGACTAGCAGACGCAATGAGCAGTTCTTC.

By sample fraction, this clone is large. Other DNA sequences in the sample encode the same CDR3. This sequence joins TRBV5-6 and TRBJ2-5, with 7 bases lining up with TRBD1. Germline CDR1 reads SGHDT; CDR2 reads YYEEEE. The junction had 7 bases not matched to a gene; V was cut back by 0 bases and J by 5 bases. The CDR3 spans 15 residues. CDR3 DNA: TGTGCCAGCAGCTTGGTCGCAGGGGGTGGGGAGACCCAGTACTTC. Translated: CASSLVAGGGETQYF.

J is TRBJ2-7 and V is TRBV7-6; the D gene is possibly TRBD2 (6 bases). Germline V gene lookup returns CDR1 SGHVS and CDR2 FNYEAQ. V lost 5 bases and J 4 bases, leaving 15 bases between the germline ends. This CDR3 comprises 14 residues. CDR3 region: CASSATTSSYEQYF. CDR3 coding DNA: TGTGCCAGCAGCGCCACGACTAGTTCGTACGAGCAGTACTTC. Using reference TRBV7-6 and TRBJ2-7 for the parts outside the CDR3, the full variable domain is GAGVSQSPRYKVTKRGQDVALRCDPISGHVSLYWYRQALGQGPEFLTYFNYEAQQDKSGLPNDRFSAERPEGSISTLTIQRTEQRDSAMYRCASSATTSSYEQYFGPGTRLTVT.

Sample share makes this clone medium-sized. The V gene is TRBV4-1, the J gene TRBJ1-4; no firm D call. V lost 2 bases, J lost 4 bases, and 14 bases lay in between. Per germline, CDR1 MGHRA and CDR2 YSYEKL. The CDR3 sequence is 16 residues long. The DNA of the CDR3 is TGCGCCAGCAGCCAACCTGCCCGCCAACTTAATGAAAAACTGTTTTTT. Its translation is CASSQPARQLNEKLFF.

CDR3 nucleotide sequence: TGCGCCAGCAGCTTGGAGCTGACTGAAAACACCGGGGAGCTGTTTTTT. Protein product: CASSLELTENTGELFF. The chain couples TRBV5-1 to TRBJ2-2, with D uncertain. Germline V CDR1 and CDR2: SGHRS, YFSETQ. V lost 0 bases, J lost 2 bases, and 11 bases lay in between. The CDR3 is 16 amino acids.

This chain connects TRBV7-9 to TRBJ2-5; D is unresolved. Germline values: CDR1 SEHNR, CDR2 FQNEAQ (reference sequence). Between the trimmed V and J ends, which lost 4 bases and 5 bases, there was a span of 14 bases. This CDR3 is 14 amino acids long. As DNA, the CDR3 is TGTGCCAGCAGCTCCCCAATGGCCTGGGAGACCCAGTACTTC. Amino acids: CASSSPMAWETQYF. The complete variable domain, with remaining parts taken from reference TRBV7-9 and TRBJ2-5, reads DTGVSQNPRHKITKRGQNVTFRCDPISEHNRLYWYRQTLGQGPEFLTYFQNEAQLEKSRLLSDRFSAERPKGSFSTLEIQRTEQGDSAMYLCASSSPMAWETQYFGPGTRLLVL.

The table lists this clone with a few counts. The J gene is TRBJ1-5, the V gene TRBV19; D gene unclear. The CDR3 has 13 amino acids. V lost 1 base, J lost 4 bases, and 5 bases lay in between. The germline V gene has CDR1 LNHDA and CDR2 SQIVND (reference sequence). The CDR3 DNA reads TGTGCCAGTAGTATAGGGGTGAATCAGCCCCAGCATTTT. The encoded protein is CASSIGVNQPQHF.